This T cell receptor (beta chain) was found in a study of blood T cell repertoires in COVID-19. Overall study: T cells, B-cell-depleted T cells, or PBMCs supplied cDNA or gDNA.

V was shortened by 0 bases and J by 4 bases, with 13 bases between the two germline ends. Germline V gene lookup returns CDR1 LNHNV and CDR2 YYDKDF (reference sequence). This CDR3 has 16 residues. Profiled with immunoSEQ multiplex PCR; TCRdb holds only in-frame clones, not every one. There are about 240,000 clones in the sample; roughly nine tenths occur only once, and under 6.5% lies in the top ten. Material for sequencing was peripheral blood. The rearrangement links TRBV15 to TRBJ2-1; D is possibly TRBD2 (6 bases). This receptor was taken from a man in his fifties or sixties with acute or convalescent COVID-19. The CDR3 region is CATSREASGYYNEQFF. CDR3 DNA sequence: TGTGCCACCAGCAGAGAAGCCAGCGGGTATTACAATGAGCAGTTCTTC.